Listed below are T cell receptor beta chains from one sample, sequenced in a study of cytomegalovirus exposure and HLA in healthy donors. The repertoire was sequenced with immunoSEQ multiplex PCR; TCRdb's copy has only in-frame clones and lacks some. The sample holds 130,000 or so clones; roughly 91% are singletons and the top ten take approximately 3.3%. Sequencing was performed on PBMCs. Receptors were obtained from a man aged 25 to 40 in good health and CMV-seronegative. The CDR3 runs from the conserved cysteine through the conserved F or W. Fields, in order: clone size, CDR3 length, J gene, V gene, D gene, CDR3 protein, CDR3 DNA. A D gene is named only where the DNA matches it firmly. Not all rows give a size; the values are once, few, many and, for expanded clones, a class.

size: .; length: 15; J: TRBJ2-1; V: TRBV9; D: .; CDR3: CASSPIGTFYNEQFF; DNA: TGTGCCAGCAGCCCAATTGGGACTTTTTACAATGAGCAGTTCTTC
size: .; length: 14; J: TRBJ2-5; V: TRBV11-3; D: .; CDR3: CASSYPGAPETQYF; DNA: TGTGCCAGCAGCTACCCAGGGGCTCCAGAGACCCAGTACTTC
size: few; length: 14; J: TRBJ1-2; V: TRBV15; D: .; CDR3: CATSRAGHLRGYTF; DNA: TGTGCCACCAGCAGAGCCGGACACCTGAGGGGCTACACCTTC
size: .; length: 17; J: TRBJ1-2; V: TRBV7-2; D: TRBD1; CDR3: CASSSADRAGPNYGYTF; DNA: TGTGCCAGCAGCTCCGCCGACAGGGCTGGGCCCAACTATGGCTACACCTTC
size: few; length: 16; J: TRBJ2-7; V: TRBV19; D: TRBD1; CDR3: CASSSRTGPISYEQYF; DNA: TGTGCCAGTAGTTCACGGACAGGGCCGATCTCCTACGAGCAGTACTTC
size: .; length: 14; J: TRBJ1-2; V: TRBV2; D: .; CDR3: CASSDGGCLNGYTF; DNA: TGTGCCAGCAGTGACGGGGGGTGTCTCAATGGCTACACCTTC
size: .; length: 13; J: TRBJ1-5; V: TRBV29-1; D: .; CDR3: CSVGRGVGQPQHF; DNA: TGCAGCGTTGGTCGCGGGGTCGGACAGCCCCAGCATTTT
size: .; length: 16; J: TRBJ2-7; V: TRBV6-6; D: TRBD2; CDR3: CASAGSGGGRAYEQYF; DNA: TGTGCCAGCGCGGGTAGCGGGGGAGGAAGAGCCTACGAGCAGTACTTC
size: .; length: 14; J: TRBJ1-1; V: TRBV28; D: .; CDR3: CASSRGVRSTEAFF; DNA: TGTGCCAGCAGTCGGGGGGTCAGATCCACTGAAGCTTTCTTT
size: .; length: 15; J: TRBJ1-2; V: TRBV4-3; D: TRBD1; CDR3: CASSQDRGSNYGYTF; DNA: TGCGCCAGCAGCCAAGACAGGGGGAGTAACTATGGCTACACCTTC
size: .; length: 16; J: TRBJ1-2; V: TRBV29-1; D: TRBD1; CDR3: CSVEEYGTGEDYGYTF; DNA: TGCAGCGTTGAAGAATATGGCACAGGGGAGGACTATGGCTACACCTTC
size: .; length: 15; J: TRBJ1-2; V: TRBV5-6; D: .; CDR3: CASRFPGVLAGGYTF; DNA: TGTGCCAGCAGATTCCCCGGGGTATTGGCTGGGGGCTACACCTTC
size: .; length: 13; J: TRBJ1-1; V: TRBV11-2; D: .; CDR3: CASSLVDTTEAFF; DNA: TGTGCCAGCAGCTTAGTTGACACCACTGAAGCTTTCTTT
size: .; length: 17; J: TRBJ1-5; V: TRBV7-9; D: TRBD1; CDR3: CASSAYPPGQKDQPQHF; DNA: TGTGCCAGCAGCGCCTATCCCCCGGGACAGAAGGATCAGCCCCAGCATTTT
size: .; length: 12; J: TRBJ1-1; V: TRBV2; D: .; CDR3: CASSEVSLEAFF; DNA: TGTGCCAGCAGTGAAGTGTCCCTGGAAGCTTTCTTT
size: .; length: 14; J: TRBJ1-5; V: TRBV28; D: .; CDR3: CASSLRGSNQPQHF; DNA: TGTGCCAGCAGTTTACGGGGTAGCAATCAGCCCCAGCATTTT
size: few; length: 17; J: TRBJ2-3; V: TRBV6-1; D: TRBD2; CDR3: CASSESSGGGPTDTQYF; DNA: TGTGCCAGCAGTGAGAGTTCGGGAGGGGGGCCCACAGATACGCAGTATTTT
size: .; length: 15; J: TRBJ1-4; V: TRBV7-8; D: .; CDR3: CASSPSTSPIEKLFF; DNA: TGTGCCAGCAGCCCAAGCACGAGCCCTATCGAAAAACTGTTTTTT
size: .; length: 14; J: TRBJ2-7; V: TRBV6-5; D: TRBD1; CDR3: CASSYYRGSYEQYF; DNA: TGTGCCAGCAGTTACTACAGGGGGAGTTACGAGCAGTACTTC
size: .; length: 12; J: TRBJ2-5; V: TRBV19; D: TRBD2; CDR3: CASRGGLETQYF; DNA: TGTGCCAGTCGGGGGGGGTTGGAGACCCAGTACTTC
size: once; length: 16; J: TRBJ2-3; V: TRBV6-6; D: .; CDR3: CASSSGQGGYTDTQYF; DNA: TGTGCCAGCAGTTCGGGACAAGGAGGATACACAGATACGCAGTATTTT
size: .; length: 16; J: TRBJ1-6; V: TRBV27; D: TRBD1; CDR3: CASSSPTGSRNSPLHF; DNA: TGTGCCAGCAGTTCCCCGACAGGGTCCCGCAATTCACCCCTCCACTTT
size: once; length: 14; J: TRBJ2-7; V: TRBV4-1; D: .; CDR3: CASSQVIQINEQYF; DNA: TGCGCCAGCAGCCAAGTGATACAGATTAACGAGCAGTACTTC
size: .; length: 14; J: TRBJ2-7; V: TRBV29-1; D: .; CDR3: CSVLGQGSSYEQYF; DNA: TGCAGCGTCCTCGGGCAGGGAAGCTCCTACGAGCAGTACTTC
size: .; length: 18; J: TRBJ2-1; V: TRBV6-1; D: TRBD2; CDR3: CASSEVWRRGGQSNEQFF; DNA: TGTGCCAGCAGTGAAGTGTGGAGACGGGGGGGCCAGAGCAATGAGCAGTTCTTC
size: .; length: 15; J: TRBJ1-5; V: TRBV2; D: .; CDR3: CASSEGHNSNQPQHF; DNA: TGTGCCAGCAGTGAGGGACATAATAGCAATCAGCCCCAGCATTTT
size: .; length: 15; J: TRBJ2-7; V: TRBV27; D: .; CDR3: CASSISQGSHYEQYF; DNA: TGTGCCAGCAGTATAAGTCAGGGGTCCCACTACGAGCAGTACTTC
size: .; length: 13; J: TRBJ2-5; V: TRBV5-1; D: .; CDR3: CASSFRGFETQYF; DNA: TGCGCCAGCAGCTTCAGGGGATTCGAGACCCAGTACTTC
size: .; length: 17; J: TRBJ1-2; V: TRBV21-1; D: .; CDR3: CASSKTKVTLLSYGYTF; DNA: TGTGCCAGCAGCAAAACGAAGGTTACCCTACTAAGCTATGGCTACACCTTC
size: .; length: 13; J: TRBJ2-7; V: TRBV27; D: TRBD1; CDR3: CASSPRQGLWQYF; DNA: TGTGCCAGCAGTCCCCGACAGGGATTGTGGCAGTACTTC
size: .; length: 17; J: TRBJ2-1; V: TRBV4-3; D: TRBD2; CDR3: CASSQDRLAGGINEQFF; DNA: TGCGCCAGCAGCCAAGATCGCTTGGCGGGGGGGATCAATGAGCAGTTCTTC
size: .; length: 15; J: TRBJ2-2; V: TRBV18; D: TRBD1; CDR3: CASSPRTGKTGELFF; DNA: TGTGCCAGCTCACCAAGGACAGGGAAAACCGGGGAGCTGTTTTTT
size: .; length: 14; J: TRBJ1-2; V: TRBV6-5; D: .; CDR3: CASKSPGIYYGYTF; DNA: TGTGCCAGCAAATCACCGGGAATCTACTATGGCTACACCTTC
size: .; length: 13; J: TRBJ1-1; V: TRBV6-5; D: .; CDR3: CASSLGPNTEAFF; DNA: TGTGCCAGCAGTTTGGGCCCGAACACTGAAGCTTTCTTT
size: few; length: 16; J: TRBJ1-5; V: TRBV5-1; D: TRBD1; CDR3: CASSLAPGQGGQPQHF; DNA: TGCGCCAGCAGCTTGGCCCCGGGACAGGGGGGTCAGCCCCAGCATTTT
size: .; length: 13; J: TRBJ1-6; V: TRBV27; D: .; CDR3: CASSLDSNSPLHF; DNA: TGTGCCAGCAGCCTGGACAGTAATTCACCCCTCCACTTT
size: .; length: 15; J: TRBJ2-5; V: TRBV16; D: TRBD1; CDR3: CASSQSGQGDETQYF; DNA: TGTGCCAGCAGCCAATCGGGACAGGGGGATGAGACCCAGTACTTC
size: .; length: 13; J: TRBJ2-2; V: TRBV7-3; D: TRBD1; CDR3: CASRNTGGGELFF; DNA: TGTGCCAGCAGGAACACAGGGGGCGGGGAGCTGTTTTTT
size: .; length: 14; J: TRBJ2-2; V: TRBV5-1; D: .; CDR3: CASSSRQDTGELFF; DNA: TGCGCCAGCAGCTCCAGACAGGACACCGGGGAGCTGTTTTTT
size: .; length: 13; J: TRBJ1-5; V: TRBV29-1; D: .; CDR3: CSVNQGYNQPQHF; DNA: TGCAGCGTCAACCAGGGATACAATCAGCCCCAGCATTTT
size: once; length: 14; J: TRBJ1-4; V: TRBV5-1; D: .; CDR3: CASSLTGTGEKLFF; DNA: TGCGCCAGCAGCTTGACAGGGACGGGTGAAAAACTGTTTTTT
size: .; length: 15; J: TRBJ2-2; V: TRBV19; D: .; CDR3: CASSIVKGASKELFF; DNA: TGTGCCAGTAGTATAGTTAAAGGGGCGTCGAAGGAGCTGTTTTTT
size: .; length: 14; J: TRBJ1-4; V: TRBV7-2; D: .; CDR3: CASSRTATNEKLFF; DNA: TGTGCCAGCAGCCGGACAGCAACTAATGAAAAACTGTTTTTT
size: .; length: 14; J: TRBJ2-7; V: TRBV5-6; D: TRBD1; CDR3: CASSLAGADRGSYF; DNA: TGTGCCAGCAGCTTGGCGGGGGCTGACAGGGGATCGTACTTC
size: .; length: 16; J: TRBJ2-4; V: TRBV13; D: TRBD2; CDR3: CASSFWTSDAKNIQYF; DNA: TGTGCCAGCAGCTTTTGGACTAGCGACGCCAAAAACATTCAGTACTTC
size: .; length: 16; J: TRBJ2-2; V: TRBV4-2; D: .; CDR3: CASSQGFLEPTGELFF; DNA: TGTGCCAGCAGCCAAGGGTTTCTAGAGCCTACCGGGGAGCTGTTTTTT
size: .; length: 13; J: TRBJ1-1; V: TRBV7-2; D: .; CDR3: CASSPTGWTEAFF; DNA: TGTGCCAGCAGCCCTACAGGGTGGACTGAAGCTTTCTTT
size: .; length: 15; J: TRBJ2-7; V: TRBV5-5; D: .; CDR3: CASSLEPELSYEQYF; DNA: TGTGCCAGCAGCTTGGAGCCTGAGCTATCCTACGAGCAGTACTTC
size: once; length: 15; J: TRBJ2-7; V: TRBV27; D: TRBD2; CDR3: CASRPGLAGGYEQYF; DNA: TGTGCCAGCAGGCCGGGACTAGCGGGGGGTTACGAGCAGTACTTC
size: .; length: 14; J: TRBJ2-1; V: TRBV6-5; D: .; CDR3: CASAGADSYNEQFF; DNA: TGTGCCAGCGCGGGGGCAGACTCCTACAATGAGCAGTTCTTC
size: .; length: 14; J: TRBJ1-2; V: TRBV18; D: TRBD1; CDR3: CASSPQGVYYGYTF; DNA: TGTGCCAGCTCACCCCAGGGGGTTTACTATGGCTACACCTTC
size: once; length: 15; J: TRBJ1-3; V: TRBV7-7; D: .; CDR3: CASSLGAASGNTIYF; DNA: TGTGCCAGCAGCTTAGGGGCTGCCTCTGGAAACACCATATATTTT
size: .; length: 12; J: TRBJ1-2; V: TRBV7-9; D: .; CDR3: CASSLSGYGYTF; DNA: TGTGCCAGCAGCTTATCCGGTTATGGCTACACCTTC
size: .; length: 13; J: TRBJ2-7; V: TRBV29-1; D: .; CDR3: CSVRGGTAAEQYF; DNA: TGCAGCGTTAGAGGCGGCACCGCGGCCGAGCAGTACTTC
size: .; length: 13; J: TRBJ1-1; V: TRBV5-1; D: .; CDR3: CASSLIREGSAFF; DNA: TGCGCCAGCAGCTTGATCAGGGAAGGGTCCGCTTTCTTT